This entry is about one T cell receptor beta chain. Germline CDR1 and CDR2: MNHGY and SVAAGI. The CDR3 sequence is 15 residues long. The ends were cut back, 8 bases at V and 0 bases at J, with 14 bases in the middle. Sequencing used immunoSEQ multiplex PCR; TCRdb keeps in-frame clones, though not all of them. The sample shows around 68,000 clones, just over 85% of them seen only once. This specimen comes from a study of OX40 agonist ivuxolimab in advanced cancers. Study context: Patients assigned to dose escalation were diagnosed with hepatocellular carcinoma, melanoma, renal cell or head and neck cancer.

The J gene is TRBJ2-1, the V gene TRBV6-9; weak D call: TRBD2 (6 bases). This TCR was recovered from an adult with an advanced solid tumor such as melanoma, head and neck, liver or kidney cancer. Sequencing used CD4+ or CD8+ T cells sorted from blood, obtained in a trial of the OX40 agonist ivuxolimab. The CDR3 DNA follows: TGTGCCAGCCATTGGGAGCGGGCCTCCTACAATGAGCAGTTCTTC. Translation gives CASHWERASYNEQFF.